Below, one T cell receptor beta chain is given with its context. The antigen remains unidentified. These data come from a study of blood T cells in healthy people across ages. Then a second PCR, running about 6 to 12 cycles, was carried out with a sample-barcoded 5' primer and a J-beta primer mix. All cDNA molecules were each tagged by a template-switch adaptor with 12 random nucleotides. A single record per CDR3 protein comes from TCRdb applying MiXCR to the 5' RACE reads. The data contain around 1,000,000 distinct CDR3 sequences, around two fifths of them singletons. Study results and caveats: Getting older went along with TCR beta diversity per million T cells dropping roughly linearly.

This CDR3 region has 17 residues. Trimming took 3 bases from V and 1 from J; bases not matched to a gene: 9. Germline CDR1 SGHDN, CDR2 FVKESK. Peripheral blood was drawn, approximately 9.5 milliliters per donor. Samples each had at least 6 micrograms of total RNA extracted. The rearrangement links TRBV14 to TRBJ2-5; 9 bases line up with TRBD1. Sequenced input: blood. The clonotype comes from a man younger than 30 in good health. The CDR3, as DNA: TGTGCCAGCAGCCACCCTCAGAGGGGACAGGGCCAAGAGACCCAGTACTTC. It codes for CASSHPQRGQGQETQYF.